The clone carrying this T cell receptor beta chain showed up just a few times. The repertoire was sequenced with immunoSEQ multiplex PCR; TCRdb's copy has only in-frame clones and lacks some. The repertoire holds over 8,500 clones, with around 30% as singletons. This record comes from a study of graft-versus-host responses after intestinal transplantation. Background on the study: Every transplant recipient was induced with anti-thymocyte globulin, then maintained on tacrolimus and steroids for roughly 3 years.

Stimulators, around 200,000 irradiated and violet-dye-labeled cells, were plated with around 200,000 CFSE-labeled responder cells. Between the trimmed V and J ends, which lost 0 bases and 3 bases, there was a span of 10 bases. This CDR3 comprises 14 residues. The V gene's germline CDR1 is SGHRS and CDR2 YFSETQ. The V call is TRBV5-1, the J call TRBJ2-7; D remains ambiguous. The TCR originated in a human patient who received an intestinal transplant. This material consisted of alloreactive CD8+ T cells from a mixed lymphocyte reaction culture, taken before intestinal transplant. Subset given: CFSE-low proliferating T cells sorted from roughly six-day pre-transplant mixed lymphocyte reaction (GvH or HvG direction). The CDR3 DNA is TGCGCCAGCAGCTTGGCAGGTGAAAGCTACGAGCAGTACTTC. It translates to CASSLAGESYEQYF. The whole variable domain, filled in from reference TRBV5-1 and TRBJ2-7, reads KAGVTQTPRYLIKTRGQQVTLSCSPISGHRSVSWYQQTPGQGLQFLFEYFSETQRNKGNFPGRFSGRQFSNSRSEMNVSTLELGDSALYLCASSLAGESYEQYFGPGTRLTVT.